The 27 T cell receptor beta chains reported below all come from one sample, sequenced in a study of blood T cells in healthy people across ages. Primers used in a second PCR of about 7 to 12 cycles were a sample-barcoded 5' primer and a J-beta primer mix. TCRdb reanalysed the 5' RACE reads using MiXCR and keeps one entry per CDR3 protein. Among over a million distinct CDR3 sequences listed, 25% were seen once. This sample also belongs to another study, concerning T cells of mothers and their children.

The sequenced sample consisted of blood. Receptors originate from a girl aged 2 to 9 in good health.

In this sample, this clonotype turned up a few times. This chain uses TRBV7-3 with TRBJ1-1; no definite D call. The germline gives CDR1 SGHTA, CDR2 FQGTGA. V lost 3 bases and J lost 11, with 13 bases in between. The CDR3 totals 12 residues. The CDR3 spells CASSFSLTDAFF. The CDR3 nucleotides are TGTGCCAGCAGCTTCAGCCTCACAGACGCTTTCTTT.

The sample holds one count of this clonotype. The CDR3 sequence: CASLAAGSYEQYF. The CDR3, as DNA: TGTGCTAGTTTGGCTGCGGGCTCCTACGAGCAGTACTTC. The chain recombines TRBV12-5 with TRBJ2-7; perhaps TRBD2 as D (5 bases). Germline V gene lookup returns CDR1 LGHNT and CDR2 FRNRAP. V lost 8 bases to trimming and J lost 0 bases, with 11 bases between them. The CDR3 has 13 residues.

V is TRBV10-3 and J is TRBJ2-4; D ambiguous. There are 12 residues in the CDR3. The germline CDR1 and CDR2 sequences are ENHRY and SYGVKD. Trimming shortened V by 0 bases and J by 9 bases, and 6 bases separated the two germline ends. The CDR3 DNA is TGTGCCATCAGTGAGTCGAACGGCATTCAGTACTTC. It translates to CAISESNGIQYF.

This clonotype was detected a few times. The gene calls are TRBV4-1 and TRBJ2-5; 8 positions agree with TRBD2. This CDR3 comprises 16 residues. J was trimmed by 1 base and V by 5 bases; bases with no gene match: 9. CDR1 MGHRA and CDR2 YSYEKL come from the germline V gene. The DNA of the CDR3 is TGCGCCAGCAGCTATAGACTAGCGAGCATCCAAGAGACCCAGTACTTC. Its translation is CASSYRLASIQETQYF.

A few counts support this clonotype. The rearrangement joins TRBV9 to TRBJ2-2, with a weak D call TRBD2 (6 bases). Trimming pared 2 bases from V and 1 base from J, leaving 9 bases between. CDR1 SGDLS and CDR2 YYNGEE come from the germline V gene. There are 15 residues in the CDR3. The CDR3 sequence is CASSVAAGNTGELFF. CDR3 nucleotide sequence: TGTGCCAGCAGCGTGGCAGCGGGGAACACCGGGGAGCTGTTTTTT.

J is TRBJ2-7 and V is TRBV2; no firm D call. Germline assignment: CDR1 SNHLY and CDR2 FYNNEI. Trimming cost V 1 base and J 3 bases, with 10 bases left between them. The CDR3 runs to 14 residues. CDR3 protein: CASSEEYGYYEQYF. For the CDR3, the DNA is TGTGCCAGCAGTGAAGAATACGGGTACTACGAGCAGTACTTC.

This clonotype was seen only a few times. The rearrangement links TRBV12-3 or TRBV12-4 to TRBJ2-7; 9 bases are shared with TRBD1. The V gene end was trimmed by 4 bases and the J gene end by 5 bases; junction bases not matched to a gene: 6. The CDR3 sequence is 14 residues long. CDR3 amino acids: CASSSPGQGDEQYF. The CDR3 bases are TGTGCCAGCAGTTCACCGGGACAGGGCGACGAGCAGTACTTC.

This clonotype was recorded a few times. This chain connects TRBV20-1 to TRBJ2-6, with 16 nucleotides matching TRBD2. CDR1 and CDR2 (germline): DFQATT, SNEGSKA (reference sequence). V trimming: 3 bases; J trimming: 1 base; junction bases outside the gene matches: 0. The CDR3 totals 17 residues. In DNA, the CDR3 is TGCAGTGCTAGGGGACTAGCGGGAGGGTCTGGGGCCAACGTCCTGACTTTC. Its translation: CSARGLAGGSGANVLTF.

This clonotype was seen ten or more times. The V and J genes are TRBV20-1 and TRBJ2-3, with 7 bases fitting TRBD2. The CDR3 consists of 13 residues. CDR1 and CDR2 (germline): DFQATT, SNEGSKA (reference sequence). J gave up 2 bases and V 6 bases, and 5 bases lay outside the gene matches. The CDR3 sequence is CSATGTNTDTQYF. The CDR3 DNA is TGCAGTGCCACCGGGACTAACACAGATACGCAGTATTTT.

This chain links TRBV28 with TRBJ2-7; D might be TRBD1 or TRBD2, each matching 5 bases. The CDR3 length is 15 residues. The germline V gene has CDR1 MDHEN and CDR2 SYDVKM. Trimming shortened V by 7 bases and J by 3 bases, and 19 bases separated the two germline ends. CDR3 in amino acids: CASNPGLFGYYEQYF. CDR3 coding DNA: TGTGCCAGCAACCCGGGGCTTTTCGGCTACTACGAGCAGTACTTC.

The CDR3 nucleotides are TGTGCCAGCAGCCCTAGTTTTCTCGGAGCGTATGAGCAGTTCTTC. Protein product: CASSPSFLGAYEQFF. The rearrangement uses TRBV12-3 or TRBV12-4 and TRBJ2-7; D remains unclear. The end of the DNA aligns better with TRBJ2-1, so the J call may be wrong. This CDR3 spans 15 amino acids.

Only a few counts were recorded for this clonotype. The V call is TRBV20-1, the J call TRBJ2-5, with TRBD2 matching over 7 bases. Germline CDR1 and CDR2: DFQATT and SNEGSKA (reference sequence). This CDR3 contains 13 residues. The V segment lost 1 base and the J segment 4 bases; nucleotides outside the gene matches: 3. CDR3 DNA: TGCAGTGCTAGAGGGGGCGGGAGAGAGACCCAGTACTTC. This gives the protein CSARGGGRETQYF.

This clonotype was recorded a few times. The rearrangement joins TRBV20-1 to TRBJ2-7; possible D gene TRBD2, 5 bases. Trimming cost V 1 base and J 4 bases, with 14 bases left between them. There are 14 residues in the CDR3. Germline lookup yields CDR1 DFQATT and CDR2 SNEGSKA (reference sequence). This CDR3 reads CSARGEGSAYEQYF. Here the CDR3 DNA reads TGCAGTGCTAGAGGGGAAGGTAGCGCTTACGAGCAGTACTTC.

The V call is TRBV9, the J call TRBJ1-5, with TRBD1 matching 7 bases. There are 14 residues in the CDR3. J lost 5 bases, V lost 4 bases, and 6 bases had no gene match. From germline, CDR1 is SGDLS and CDR2 YYNGEE. This CDR3 reads CASSMGQKDQPQHF. The CDR3 DNA sequence: TGTGCCAGCAGCATGGGACAGAAAGATCAGCCCCAGCATTTT. Full variable domain (outside the CDR3, taken from reference TRBV9 and TRBJ1-5): DSGVTQTPKHLITATGQRVTLRCSPRSGDLSVYWYQQSLDQGLQFLIQYYNGEERAKGNILERFSAQQFPDLHSELNLSSLELGDSALYFCASSMGQKDQPQHFGDGTRLSIL.

This chain uses TRBV5-1 with TRBJ2-5; 8 bases are shared with TRBD1. V lost 0 bases, J lost 0 bases, and 4 bases stayed unmatched. CDR3 length equals 16 residues. Germline loops: CDR1 SGHRS, CDR2 YFSETQ. DNA of the CDR3: TGCGCCAGCAGCTTGGGGACAGGGAACTACCAAGAGACCCAGTACTTC. Protein product: CASSLGTGNYQETQYF.

The chain joins TRBV5-1 to TRBJ1-4; D might be TRBD1 (6 bases). The CDR3 has 19 residues. Germline CDR1 reads SGHRS; CDR2 reads YFSETQ. Trimming took 0 bases from V and 0 from J, leaving 18 bases between them. The CDR3 DNA is TGCGCCAGCAGCTTGGCAGGGGATCAGGGCCTCGCAACTAATGAAAAACTGTTTTTT. Encoded protein: CASSLAGDQGLATNEKLFF.

This clonotype was found a few times. The gene calls are TRBV6-1 and TRBJ2-2; 9 bases line up with TRBD2. The trim removed 5 bases at V and 0 bases at J, leaving 7 bases unmatched. CDR3 size: 17 residues. Germline assignment: CDR1 MNHNS and CDR2 SASEGT. DNA of the CDR3: TGTGCCAGCAGTCCCGCGGGGGGGCAGCCGAACACCGGGGAGCTGTTTTTT. It specifies CASSPAGGQPNTGELFF.

The chain joins TRBV5-6 to TRBJ2-7; 14 bases fit TRBD2. CDR3 length equals 16 residues. Germline values: CDR1 SGHDT, CDR2 YYEEEE. The V segment lost 2 bases and the J segment 3 bases; nucleotides outside the gene matches: 4. This CDR3 is CASSFPGTSGSYEQYF. The CDR3, as DNA: TGTGCCAGCAGCTTCCCCGGGACTAGCGGGAGCTACGAGCAGTACTTC.

Details on this clonotype: Sequence at one end of the junction differs from germline and may be a read error. V and J are TRBV12-3 or TRBV12-4 and TRBJ2-1; no definite D call. This CDR3 is 12 amino acids long. This CDR3 is CTSSDNGPRQFF. For the CDR3, the DNA is TGTACCAGCAGTGACAACGGGCCTCGGCAGTTCTTC.

On this clonotype: One end of the junction does not line up with germline, which may come from a read error. J is TRBJ1-2 and V is TRBV14; unclear D gene. Germline CDR1 SGHDN, CDR2 FVKESK. The CDR3 consists of 10 residues. CDR3 sequence: CASSQVKLFF. CDR3 coding DNA: TGTGCCAGCAGCCAAGTCAAACTTTTTTTC.

The chain recombines TRBV9 with TRBJ2-3, with TRBD1 identical over 10 bases. CDR1 is SGDLS, CDR2 YYNGEE, per germline. V gave up 4 bases and J gave up 3 bases; unmatched junction bases: 8. CDR3 size: 16 residues. The DNA for the CDR3 is TGTGCCAGCAGCACCAGGACAGGGGGAACGACAGATACGCAGTATTTT. This gives the protein CASSTRTGGTTDTQYF.

This clonotype showed up just a few times. The chain employs TRBV10-3 and TRBJ1-1; perhaps TRBD1 as D (6 bases). CDR3 length: 15 residues. In germline, CDR1 is ENHRY, CDR2 SYGVKD. V gave up 8 bases and J gave up 3 bases, with 19 bases separating them. For the CDR3, the DNA is TGTGCCATCCAGGTCGCAGGGGCTCGGGACACTGAAGCTTTCTTT. Its translation: CAIQVAGARDTEAFF.

The chain combines TRBV29-1 with TRBJ2-5; TRBD2 matches at 10 bases. Germline assignment: CDR1 SQVTM and CDR2 ANQGSEA. The ends lost 2 bases at V and 1 base at J; junction bases unmatched: 4. This CDR3 region has 15 residues. DNA of the CDR3: TGCAGCGTTGAACTAGCGGGGGACTTCCAAGAGACCCAGTACTTC. Translation gives CSVELAGDFQETQYF.

This clonotype has a handful of counts. The chain combines TRBV27 with TRBJ2-7; D is perhaps TRBD1 (7 bases). Trimming removed 2 bases from V and 4 bases from J, with 15 bases in between. CDR3 length equals 15 residues. Germline V gene sequence: CDR1 MNHEY, CDR2 SMNVEV (reference sequence). CDR3: CASSLGGGTIYEQYF. CDR3 bases: TGTGCCAGCAGTTTAGGAGGGGGCACTATTTACGAGCAGTACTTC.

CDR3 residues: CASSQALSGTEKLFF. For the CDR3, the DNA is TGCGCCAGCAGCCAAGCGTTAAGCGGAACTGAAAAACTGTTTTTT. The rearrangement uses TRBV4-3 and TRBJ1-4, with D hard to call. The CDR3 contains 15 residues. V shed 1 base and J shed 7 bases, with 13 bases lying between them. From germline, CDR1 is LGHNA and CDR2 YSLEER.

The gene calls are TRBV10-3 and TRBJ2-3; either TRBD1 or TRBD2 may fit D (5 bases each). Germline V CDR1 and CDR2: ENHRY, SYGVKD. This CDR3 comprises 16 residues. With 6 bases removed from V and 3 bases from J, the gap between germline ends came to 19 bases. The CDR3 sequence: CAIRDPGATSTDTQYF. CDR3 in DNA: TGTGCCATCAGGGACCCCGGGGCAACTAGTACAGATACGCAGTATTTT.

The rearrangement joins TRBV7-8 to TRBJ1-5; no reliable D call. Trimming shortened V by 2 bases and J by 4 bases, and 18 bases separated the two germline ends. From germline, CDR1 is SGHVS and CDR2 FQNEAQ. The CDR3 runs 17 residues. Written as DNA, the CDR3 is TGTGCCAGCAGCTTAAACCTTAGGACGTTTCCTAATCAGCCCCAGCATTTT. As protein: CASSLNLRTFPNQPQHF.